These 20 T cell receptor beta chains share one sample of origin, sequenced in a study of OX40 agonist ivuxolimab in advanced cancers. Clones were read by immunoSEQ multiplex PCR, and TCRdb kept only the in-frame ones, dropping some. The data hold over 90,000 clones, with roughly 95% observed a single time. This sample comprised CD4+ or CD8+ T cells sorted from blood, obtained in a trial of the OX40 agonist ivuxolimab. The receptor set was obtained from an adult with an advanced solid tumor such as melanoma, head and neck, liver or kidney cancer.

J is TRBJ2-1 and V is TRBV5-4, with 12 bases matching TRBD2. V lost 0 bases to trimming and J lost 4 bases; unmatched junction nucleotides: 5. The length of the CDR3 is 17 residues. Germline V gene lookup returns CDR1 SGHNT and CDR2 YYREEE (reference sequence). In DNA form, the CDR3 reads TGTGCCAGCAGCTTGGGGGCCACTAGCGGGAGGTACAATGAGCAGTTCTTC. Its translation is CASSLGATSGRYNEQFF.

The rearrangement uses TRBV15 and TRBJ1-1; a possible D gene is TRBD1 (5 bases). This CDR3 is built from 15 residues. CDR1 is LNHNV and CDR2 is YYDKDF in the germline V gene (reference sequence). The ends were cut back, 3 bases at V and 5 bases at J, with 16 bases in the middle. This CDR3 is CATSSQGPRRTEAFF. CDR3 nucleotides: TGTGCCACCAGCAGTCAGGGCCCACGGAGGACTGAAGCTTTCTTT. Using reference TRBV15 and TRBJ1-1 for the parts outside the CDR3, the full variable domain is DAMVIQNPRYQVTQFGKPVTLSCSQTLNHNVMYWYQQKSSQAPKLLFHYYDKDFNNEADTPDNFQSRRPNTSFCFLDIRSPGLGDTAMYLCATSSQGPRRTEAFFGQGTRLTVV.

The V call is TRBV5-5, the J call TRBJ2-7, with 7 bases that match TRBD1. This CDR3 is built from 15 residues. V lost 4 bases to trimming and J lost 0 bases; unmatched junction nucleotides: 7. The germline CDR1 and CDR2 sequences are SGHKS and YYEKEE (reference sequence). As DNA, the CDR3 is TGTGCCAGCAGCATACAGGGGTATTTCTCCTACGAGCAGTACTTC. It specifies CASSIQGYFSYEQYF.

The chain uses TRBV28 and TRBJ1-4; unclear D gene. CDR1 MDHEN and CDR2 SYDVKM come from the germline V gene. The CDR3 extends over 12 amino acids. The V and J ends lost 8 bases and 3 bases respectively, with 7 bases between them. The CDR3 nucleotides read TGTGCCAGCGGGAGACCTAATGAAAAACTGTTTTTT. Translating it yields CASGRPNEKLFF.

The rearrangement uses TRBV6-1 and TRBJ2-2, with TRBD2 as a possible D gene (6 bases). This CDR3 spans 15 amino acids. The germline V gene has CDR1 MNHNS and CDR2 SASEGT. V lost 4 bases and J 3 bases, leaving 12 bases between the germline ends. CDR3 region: CASSAGPGDTGELFF. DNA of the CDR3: TGTGCCAGCAGTGCAGGGCCGGGGGACACCGGGGAGCTGTTTTTT.

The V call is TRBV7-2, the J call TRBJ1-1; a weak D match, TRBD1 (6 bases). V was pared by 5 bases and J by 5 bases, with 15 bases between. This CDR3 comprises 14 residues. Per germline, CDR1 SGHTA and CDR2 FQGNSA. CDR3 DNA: TGTGCCAGCAGCCCTCGAGGGGGTGGGACTGAAGCTTTCTTT. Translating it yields CASSPRGGGTEAFF. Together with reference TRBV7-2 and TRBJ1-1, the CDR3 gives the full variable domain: GAGVSQSPSNKVTEKGKDVELRCDPISGHTALYWYRQSLGQGLEFLIYFQGNSAPDKSGLPSDRFSAERTGGSVSTLTIQRTQQEDSAVYLCASSPRGGGTEAFFGQGTRLTVV.

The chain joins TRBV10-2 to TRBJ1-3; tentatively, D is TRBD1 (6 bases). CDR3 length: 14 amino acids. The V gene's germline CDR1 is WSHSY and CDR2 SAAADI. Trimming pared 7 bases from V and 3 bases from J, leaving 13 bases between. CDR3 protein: CASTEGGGGNTIYF. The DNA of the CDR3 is TGCGCCAGCACCGAGGGGGGGGGTGGAAACACCATATATTTT.

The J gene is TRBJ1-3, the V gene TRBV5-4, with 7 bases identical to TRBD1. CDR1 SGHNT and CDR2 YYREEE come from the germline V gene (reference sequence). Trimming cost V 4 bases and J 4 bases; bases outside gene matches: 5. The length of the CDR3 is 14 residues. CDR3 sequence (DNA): TGTGCCAGCAGCGAAGGGACAGCCGGAAACACCATATATTTT. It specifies CASSEGTAGNTIYF.

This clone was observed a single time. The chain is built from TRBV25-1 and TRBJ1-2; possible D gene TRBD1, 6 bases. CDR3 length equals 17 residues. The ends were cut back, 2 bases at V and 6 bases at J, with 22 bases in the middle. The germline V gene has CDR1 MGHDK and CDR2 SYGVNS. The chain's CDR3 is CASSEQRGYARENGYTF. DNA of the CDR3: TGTGCCAGCAGTGAACAAAGGGGGTATGCCAGGGAAAATGGCTACACCTTC.

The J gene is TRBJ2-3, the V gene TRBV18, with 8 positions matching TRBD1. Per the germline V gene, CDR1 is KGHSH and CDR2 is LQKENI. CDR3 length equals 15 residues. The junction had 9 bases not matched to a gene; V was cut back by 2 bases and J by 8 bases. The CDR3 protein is CASSPRETGDGTQYF. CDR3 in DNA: TGTGCCAGCTCACCAAGGGAGACAGGGGATGGTACGCAGTATTTT.

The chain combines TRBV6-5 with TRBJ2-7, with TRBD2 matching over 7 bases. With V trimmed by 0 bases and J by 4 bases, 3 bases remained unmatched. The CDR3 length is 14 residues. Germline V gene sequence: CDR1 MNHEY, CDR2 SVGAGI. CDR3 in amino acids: CASSYSPGLYEQYF. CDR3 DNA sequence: TGTGCCAGCAGTTACTCGCCGGGACTATACGAGCAGTACTTC.

CDR3 sequence reads: CTSRDSKNTGELFF. In nucleotides, the CDR3 is TGCACCAGTCGGGACTCCAAGAACACCGGGGAGCTGTTTTTT. V is TRBV1 and J is TRBJ2-2; TRBD2, as called in the table, went unchecked against the DNA. TRBV1 is described as a pseudogene. CDR3 length equals 14 residues.

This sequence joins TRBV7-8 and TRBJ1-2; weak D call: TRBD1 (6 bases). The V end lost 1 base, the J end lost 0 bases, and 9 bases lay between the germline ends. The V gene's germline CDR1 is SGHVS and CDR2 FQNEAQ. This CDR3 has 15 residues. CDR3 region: CASSLGGHPNYGYTF. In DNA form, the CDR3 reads TGTGCCAGCAGCTTAGGGGGACACCCTAACTATGGCTACACCTTC.

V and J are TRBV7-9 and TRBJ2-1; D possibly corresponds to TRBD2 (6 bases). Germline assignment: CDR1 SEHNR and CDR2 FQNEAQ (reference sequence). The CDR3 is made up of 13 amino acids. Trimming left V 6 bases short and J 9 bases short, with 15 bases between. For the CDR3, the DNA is TGTGCCAGCAGTCCTCCGACTAGTCGTGAGCAGTTCTTC. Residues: CASSPPTSREQFF.

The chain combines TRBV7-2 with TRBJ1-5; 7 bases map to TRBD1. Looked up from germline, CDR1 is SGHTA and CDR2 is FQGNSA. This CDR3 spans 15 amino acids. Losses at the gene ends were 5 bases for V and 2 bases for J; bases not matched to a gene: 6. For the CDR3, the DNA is TGTGCCAGCAGCCGTAACAGGGGAGGCAATCAGCCCCAGCATTTT. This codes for CASSRNRGGNQPQHF.

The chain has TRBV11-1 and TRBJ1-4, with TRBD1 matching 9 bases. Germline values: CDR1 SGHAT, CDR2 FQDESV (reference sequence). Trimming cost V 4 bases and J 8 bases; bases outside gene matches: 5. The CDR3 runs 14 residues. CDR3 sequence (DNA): TGTGCCAGCAGCTCACAGGGGGCTCACGAAAAACTGTTTTTT. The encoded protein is CASSSQGAHEKLFF.

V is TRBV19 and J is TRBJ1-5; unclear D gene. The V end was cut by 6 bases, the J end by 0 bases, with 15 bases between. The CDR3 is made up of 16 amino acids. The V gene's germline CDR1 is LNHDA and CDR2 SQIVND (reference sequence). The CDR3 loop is CASSRITGYSNQPQHF. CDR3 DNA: TGTGCCAGTAGCCGGATAACCGGATATAGCAATCAGCCCCAGCATTTT.

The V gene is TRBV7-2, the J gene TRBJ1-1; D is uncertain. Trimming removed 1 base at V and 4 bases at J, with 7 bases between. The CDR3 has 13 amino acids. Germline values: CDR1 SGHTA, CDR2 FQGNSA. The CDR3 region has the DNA TGTGCCAGCAGCTTAGGGCAGATCACTGAAGCTTTCTTT. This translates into CASSLGQITEAFF.

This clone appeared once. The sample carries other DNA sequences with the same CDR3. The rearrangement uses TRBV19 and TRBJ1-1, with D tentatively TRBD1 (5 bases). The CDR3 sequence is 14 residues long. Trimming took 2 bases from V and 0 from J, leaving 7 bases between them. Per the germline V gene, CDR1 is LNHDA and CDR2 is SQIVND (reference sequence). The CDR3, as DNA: TGTGCCAGTAGTATACAGGGTATGAACACTGAAGCTTTCTTT. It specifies CASSIQGMNTEAFF.

Here the CDR3 reads CASSPGRGQETQYF. CDR3 nucleotide sequence: TGTGCCAGCAGCCCGGGGAGGGGCCAAGAGACCCAGTACTTC. This sequence joins TRBV7-9 and TRBJ2-5; 7 bases are a match to TRBD2. V trimming: 5 bases; J trimming: 1 base; junction bases outside the gene matches: 4. There are 14 residues in the CDR3. In germline, CDR1 is SEHNR, CDR2 FQNEAQ (reference sequence).